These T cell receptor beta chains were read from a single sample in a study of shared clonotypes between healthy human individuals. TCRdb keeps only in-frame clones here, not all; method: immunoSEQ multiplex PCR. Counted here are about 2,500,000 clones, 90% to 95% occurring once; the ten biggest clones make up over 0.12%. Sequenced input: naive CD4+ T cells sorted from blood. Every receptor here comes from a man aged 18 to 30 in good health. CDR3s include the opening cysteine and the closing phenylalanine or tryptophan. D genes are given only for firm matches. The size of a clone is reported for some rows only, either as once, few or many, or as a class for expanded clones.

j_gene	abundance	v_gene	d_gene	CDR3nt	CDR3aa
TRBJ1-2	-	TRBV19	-	TGTGCCACCAGTATCGGTTTTTCCCCGGGCTACACCTTC	CATSIGFSPGYTF
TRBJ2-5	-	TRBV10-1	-	TGCGCCAGCAGTGAAATGGAGGCCGGAAAAGAGACCCAGTACTTC	CASSEMEAGKETQYF
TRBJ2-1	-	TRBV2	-	TGTGCCAGCAAACAAAATCTATTAGCGGTTATATCCTACAATGAGCAGTTCTTC	CASKQNLLAVISYNEQFF
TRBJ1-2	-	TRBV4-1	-	TGCGCCAGCAGCCAAAACCCAGAGGGCAGTTATGGCTACACCTTC	CASSQNPEGSYGYTF
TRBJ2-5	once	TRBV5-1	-	TGCGCCAGCAGCCCTACAGGGTCAGGGGAGACCCAGTACTTC	CASSPTGSGETQYF
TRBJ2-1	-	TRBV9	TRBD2	TGTGCCAGCAGCCCCTCTAGCGGACCTTACAATGAGCAGTTCTTC	CASSPSSGPYNEQFF
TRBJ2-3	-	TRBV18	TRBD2	TGTGCCAGCTCACCATGGCTAGCGGATAACACAGATACGCAGTATTTT	CASSPWLADNTDTQYF
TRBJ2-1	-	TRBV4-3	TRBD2	TGCGCCAGCAGCCAAGGGGGAGGGATGAGCAATGAGCAGTTCTTC	CASSQGGGMSNEQFF
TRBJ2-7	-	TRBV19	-	TGTGCCAGTAGTGGTCAGAAATGGGGCTCCTACGAGCAGTACTTC	CASSGQKWGSYEQYF
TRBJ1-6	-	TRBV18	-	TGTGCCAGCTCCCTAGACTCAAGGGGGGCACCCCTCCACTTT	CASSLDSRGAPLHF
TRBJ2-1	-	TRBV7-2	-	TGTGCCAGCAGCACATCCGGGACTCACAATGAGCAGTTCTTC	CASSTSGTHNEQFF
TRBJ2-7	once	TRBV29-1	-	TGCAGCGTTGCCCCCCAATCTTTCCGGGGCCCGTGGCCCTCCTACGAGCAGTACTTC	CSVAPQSFRGPWPSYEQYF
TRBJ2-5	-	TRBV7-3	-	TGTGCCAGCAGCCCCGGACAGAAACCCCAAGAGACCCAGTACTTC	CASSPGQKPQETQYF
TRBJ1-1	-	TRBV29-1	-	TGCAGCGTTAGCCCCCTGCACATGAACACTGAAGCTTTCTTT	CSVSPLHMNTEAFF
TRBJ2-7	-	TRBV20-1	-	TGCAGTGCTAGAGATCGGGCCTTGGCGTACTTC	CSARDRALAYF
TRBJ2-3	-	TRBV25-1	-	TGTGCCAGCAGGGGAAGGGCCACAGATACGCAGTATTTT	CASRGRATDTQYF
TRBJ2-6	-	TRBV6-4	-	TGTGCCAGCAGTGACCCCCGAGGTGGGGCCAACGTCCTGACTTTC	CASSDPRGGANVLTF
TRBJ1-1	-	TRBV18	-	TGTGCCAGCTCACCTTCCACAGGGAACACTGAAGCTTTCTTT	CASSPSTGNTEAFF
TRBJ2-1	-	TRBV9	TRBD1	TGTGCCAGCAGCGTAGGCCACCGAGTCACAGGGGGCTCCTACAATGAGCAGTTCTTC	CASSVGHRVTGGSYNEQFF
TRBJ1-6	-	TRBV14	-	TGTGCCAGCAGCCAAGAAGCGGGGGGCAAGCGTTCACCCCTCCACTTT	CASSQEAGGKRSPLHF
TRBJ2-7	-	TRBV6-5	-	TGTGCCAGCAGTTACTCACCCAACTCCTACGAGCAGTACTTC	CASSYSPNSYEQYF
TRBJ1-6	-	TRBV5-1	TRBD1	TGCGCCAGCAGCTTGGCAGGGGGCGGACGCTCACCCCTCCACTTT	CASSLAGGGRSPLHF
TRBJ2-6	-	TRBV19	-	TGTGCCAGTAGTATAATGGGCAGAGGCTCTGGGGCCAACGTCCTGACTTTC	CASSIMGRGSGANVLTF
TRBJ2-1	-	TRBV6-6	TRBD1	TGTGCCACAGTGTACGGACAGGGGCGGCGGGGAGAGCAGTTCTTC	CATVYGQGRRGEQFF
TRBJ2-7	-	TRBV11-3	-	TGTGCCAGCAGCTTAGTCTCCGGGGCCGGCGAGCAGTACTTC	CASSLVSGAGEQYF
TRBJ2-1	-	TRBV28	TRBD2	TGTGCCAGCAGTTCGGGACTAGCGGGCTACAATGAGCAGTTCTTC	CASSSGLAGYNEQFF
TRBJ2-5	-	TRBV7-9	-	TGTGCCAGCAGCTTTGGGAGAGGGTACCAAGAGACCCAGTACTTC	CASSFGRGYQETQYF
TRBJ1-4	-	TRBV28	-	TGTGCCAGCTGCAGGGGCGGGCCTAATGAAAAACTGTTTTTT	CASCRGGPNEKLFF
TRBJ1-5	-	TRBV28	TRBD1	TGTGCCAGCAGCAAAATCGGACAGGGGTCAGGTCAGCCCCAGCATTTT	CASSKIGQGSGQPQHF
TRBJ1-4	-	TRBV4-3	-	TGCGCCAGCAGCCGAGCCGGACAGTCCTCGAGCGGTAGTGAAAAACTGTTTTTT	CASSRAGQSSSGSEKLFF
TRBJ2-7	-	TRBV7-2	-	TGTGCCAGCAGCCTCCCCTTGGGTAGCATAAGTTCCTTC	CASSLPLGSISSF
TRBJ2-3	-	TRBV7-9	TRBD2	TGTGCCAGCAGCTTATTAGCGGGATTAAATACGCAGTATTTT	CASSLLAGLNTQYF
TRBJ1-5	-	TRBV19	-	TGTGCCAGTAGTATACTAACAGGGAATCAGCCCCAGCATTTT	CASSILTGNQPQHF
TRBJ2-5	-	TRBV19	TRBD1	TGTGCCAGTAGTCGGGACAGGCGGGAGACCCAGTACTTC	CASSRDRRETQYF
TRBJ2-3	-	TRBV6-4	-	TGTGCCAGCAGTGAAGGGGTGGAGACAGATACGCAGTATTTT	CASSEGVETDTQYF